The TCR beta chain described here comes from a study of prognosis after radiotherapy for stage I lung cancer. Looking at the study overall: Individuals diagnosed with stage I non-small cell lung cancer underwent enrollment between April 2018 and 2019.

This clonotype is labeled as medium-sized (0.01 to 0.1%). What it binds is not known. Germline loops: CDR1 DFQATT, CDR2 SNEGSKA (reference sequence). The V gene lost 0 bases and the J gene lost 0 bases, with 6 bases spanning the gap. This CDR3 is built from 13 residues. General study findings and limits: Patients who had metastases reportedly showed TRBV and TRBJ gene usage that varied from that of patients who did not. Samples before stereotactic body radiation therapy had more unique TCR clones (median roughly 10,000 versus 7,000). In the expanded TCR clones, tumor specificity was not determined.

From genomic DNA, TCR beta CDR3 was amplified by two-round multiplex PCR. Primers targeting each individual TRBV and TRBJ gene were applied in first-round PCR. TCRdb called the multiplex PCR reads again in MiXCR, with one record for every CDR3 protein. Counted here are around 20,000 distinct CDR3 sequences, 50% to 60% occurring once; the ten biggest clones make up 25% to 30%. This TCR came from a donor over 45 with non-small cell lung cancer. Specimen: PBMCs, collected before or after stereotactic body radiation therapy (not recorded which). This chain joins TRBV20-1 and TRBJ2-7; D unresolved. This CDR3 is CSARDLHSYEQYF. CDR3 bases: TGCAGTGCTAGAGATCTCCACTCCTACGAGCAGTACTTC.